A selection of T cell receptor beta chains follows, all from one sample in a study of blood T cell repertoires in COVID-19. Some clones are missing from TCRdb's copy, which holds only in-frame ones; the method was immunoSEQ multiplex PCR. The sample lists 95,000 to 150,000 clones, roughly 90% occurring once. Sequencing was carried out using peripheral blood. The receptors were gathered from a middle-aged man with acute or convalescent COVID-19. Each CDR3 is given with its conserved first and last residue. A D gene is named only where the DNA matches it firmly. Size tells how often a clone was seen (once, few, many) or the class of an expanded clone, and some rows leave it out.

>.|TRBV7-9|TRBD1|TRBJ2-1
TGTGCCAGCAGCTCACCGGGACAGGGGGCGTCTGTCTACAATGAGCAGTTCTTC
CASSSPGQGASVYNEQFF
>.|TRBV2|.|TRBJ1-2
TGTGCCAGCAGTGAAGTAAGAGGGCAGATGAACTATGGCTACACCTTC
CASSEVRGQMNYGYTF
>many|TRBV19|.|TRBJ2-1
TGTGCCAGCCGGACACGACAAAATTACAATGAGCAGTTCTTC
CASRTRQNYNEQFF
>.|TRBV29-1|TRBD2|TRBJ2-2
TGCAGCGTGGGGACTACGAACACCGGGGAGCTGTTTTTT
CSVGTTNTGELFF
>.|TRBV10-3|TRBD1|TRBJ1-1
TGTGCCATCAGTGAGAAGGGACAGGGGAACACTGAAGCTTTCTTT
CAISEKGQGNTEAFF
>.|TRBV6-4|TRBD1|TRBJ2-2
TGTGCCAGCTCCATCGGACAGGGCACCGGGGAGCTGTTTTTT
CASSIGQGTGELFF
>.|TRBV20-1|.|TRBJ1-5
TGCAGTGCTAGTGAGGCCGGGGATCAGCCCCAGCATTTT
CSASEAGDQPQHF
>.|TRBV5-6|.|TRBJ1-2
TGTGCCAGCAGCTTGGCCGGGGGGCTGAACTATGGCTACACCTTC
CASSLAGGLNYGYTF
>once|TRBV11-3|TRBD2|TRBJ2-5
TGTGCCAGCAGCTTAATGGGACTAGCGGGACAAGAGACCCAGTACTTC
CASSLMGLAGQETQYF
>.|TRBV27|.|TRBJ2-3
TGTGCCAGCAGTTCCCTCAGGGTCACAGATACGCAGTATTTT
CASSSLRVTDTQYF
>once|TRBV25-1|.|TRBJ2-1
TGTGCCAGCAGTGAATACAGGGGGGTCAAGGACAATGAGCAGTTCTTC
CASSEYRGVKDNEQFF
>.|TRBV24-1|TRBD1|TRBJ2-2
TGTGCCACCAGTGACGCGAGGACAGGGCGGGCAGGGGAGCTGTTTTTT
CATSDARTGRAGELFF
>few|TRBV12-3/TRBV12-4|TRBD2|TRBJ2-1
TGTGCCAGCAGACTGGGACTAGCGGGAGGAACGTTCTTC
CASRLGLAGGTFF
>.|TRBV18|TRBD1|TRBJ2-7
TGTGCCAGCTCCCAGGGACAGATGTACGAGCAGTACTTC
CASSQGQMYEQYF
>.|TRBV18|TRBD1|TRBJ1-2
TGTGCCAGCTCACCACCGACAGGGAGTAACTATGGCTACACCTTC
CASSPPTGSNYGYTF
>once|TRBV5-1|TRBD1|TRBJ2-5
TGCGCCAGCAGCTCGAGGACAGGCGGAGAGACCCAGTACTTC
CASSSRTGGETQYF
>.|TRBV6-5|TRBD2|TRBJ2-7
TGTGCCAGCAGTTCGAGCGGGACTTACGAGCAGTACTTC
CASSSSGTYEQYF
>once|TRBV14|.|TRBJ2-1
TGTGCCAGCAGCCAAATGACAGTTTCCTACAATGAGCAGTTCTTC
CASSQMTVSYNEQFF
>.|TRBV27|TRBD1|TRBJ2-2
TGTGCCAGCACTCTAACAGGACAGGTGAACACCGGGGAGCTGTTTTTT
CASTLTGQVNTGELFF
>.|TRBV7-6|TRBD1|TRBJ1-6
TGTGCCAGCAGCTTAGAGGGACAGGGGCGCTCACCCCTCCACTTT
CASSLEGQGRSPLHF
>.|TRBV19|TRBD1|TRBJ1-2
TGTGCCAGTAGTCTCGGACAGGGGATAGATGGCTACACCTTC
CASSLGQGIDGYTF
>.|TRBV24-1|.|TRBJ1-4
TGTGCCACCAGTGATCGGGTCGCAGGGTTTGGTGAAAAACTGTTTTTT
CATSDRVAGFGEKLFF